This is a list of T cell receptor beta chains from one sample in a study of OX40 agonist ivuxolimab in advanced cancers. Method: immunoSEQ multiplex PCR; TCRdb's copy keeps in-frame clones and lacks some. The sample shows tens of thousands of clones, 88% of them seen only once. Sequenced here: CD4+ or CD8+ T cells sorted from blood, sampled in a trial of the OX40 agonist ivuxolimab. All receptors derive from an adult with an advanced solid tumor such as melanoma, head and neck, liver or kidney cancer. Each CDR3 is given with its conserved first and last residue. D genes are given only for firm matches. Clone size is shown for a subset of rows, as once, few, many or a class of expanded clone.

v_call,clone_size,j_call,d_call,cdr3_aa,cdr3_nt
TRBV5-1,NA,TRBJ2-7,TRBD2,CASSFGAGGNEQYF,TGCGCCAGCAGCTTTGGAGCGGGAGGGAACGAGCAGTACTTC
TRBV6-1,NA,TRBJ1-1,NA,CASSSSPGGAFF,TGTGCCAGCAGTTCCAGTCCCGGTGGAGCTTTCTTT
TRBV11-2,NA,TRBJ2-1,NA,CASSLVSEYNEQFF,TGTGCCAGCAGCTTAGTTTCAGAATACAATGAGCAGTTCTTC
TRBV28,NA,TRBJ1-5,TRBD1,CASSRGTGAFNQPQHF,TGTGCCAGCAGCCGTGGGACAGGGGCTTTTAATCAGCCCCAGCATTTT
TRBV6-5,NA,TRBJ2-7,TRBD2,CASSRRRSGSYEQYF,TGTGCCAGCAGCCGACGACGCAGCGGGAGCTATGAGCAGTACTTC
TRBV2,NA,TRBJ1-5,TRBD1,CASSRDSVNQPQHF,TGTGCCAGCAGCCGGGACAGCGTCAATCAGCCCCAGCATTTT
TRBV18,NA,TRBJ1-5,TRBD1,CASSPGQGNQPQHF,TGTGCCAGCTCCCCAGGACAGGGCAATCAGCCCCAGCATTTT
TRBV11-3,NA,TRBJ2-2,NA,CASSLNMVRGPANTGELFF,TGTGCCAGCAGCTTAAACATGGTTCGGGGCCCTGCGAACACCGGGGAGCTGTTTTTT
TRBV19,NA,TRBJ2-3,TRBD2,CASSSGRTSTDTQYF,TGTGCCAGTAGTAGCGGGAGGACTAGCACAGATACGCAGTATTTT
TRBV9,once,TRBJ2-3,NA,CASSPHLSTDTQYF,TGTGCCAGCAGCCCCCACCTTAGCACAGATACGCAGTATTTT
TRBV10-3,NA,TRBJ2-5,TRBD2,CAIRTGTSGRRQETQYF,TGTGCCATCAGAACCGGGACTAGCGGGAGGCGCCAAGAGACCCAGTACTTC
TRBV6-1,NA,TRBJ2-7,TRBD1,CASSVTGDYEQYF,TGTGCCAGCAGTGTAACAGGGGATTACGAGCAGTACTTC
TRBV19,NA,TRBJ2-5,TRBD2,CASSIPGGPETQYF,TGTGCCAGTAGTATACCGGGAGGGCCAGAGACCCAGTACTTC
TRBV7-3,NA,TRBJ1-1,NA,CASSLWDGANEAFF,TGTGCCAGCAGCCTCTGGGACGGAGCGAATGAAGCTTTCTTT
TRBV5-6,NA,TRBJ2-3,TRBD1,CASSFRTLPGQGLTDTQYF,TGTGCCAGCAGCTTCCGAACCCTACCGGGACAGGGGTTGACAGATACGCAGTATTTT
TRBV11-3,NA,TRBJ1-2,TRBD1,CASSLDDRVALF,TGTGCCAGCAGCTTAGATGACAGGGTGGCCCTCTTC
TRBV7-3,NA,TRBJ2-7,NA,CASSPAAGGRYEQYF,TGTGCCAGCAGCCCAGCAGCTGGAGGGCGGTACGAGCAGTACTTC
TRBV7-2,NA,TRBJ1-2,NA,CASSPGQGRYTF,TGTGCCAGCAGCCCAGGGCAGGGCCGCTACACCTTC
TRBV25-1,NA,TRBJ2-1,TRBD2,CASRGTSNEQFF,TGTGCCAGCAGAGGGACTAGCAATGAGCAGTTCTTC
TRBV18,NA,TRBJ2-2,TRBD2,CASSPLAGDTGELFF,TGTGCCAGCTCACCACTAGCGGGAGACACCGGGGAGCTGTTTTTT
TRBV5-5,NA,TRBJ2-7,NA,CASSFETGLNEQYF,TGTGCCAGCAGCTTCGAAACAGGGCTCAACGAGCAGTACTTC
TRBV2,NA,TRBJ2-7,TRBD2,CASRLGTSGAYEQYF,TGTGCCAGCAGACTAGGGACTAGCGGGGCCTACGAGCAGTACTTC
TRBV19,NA,TRBJ2-6,NA,CASNDRTDSGANVLTF,TGTGCCAGTAACGACAGGACAGACTCTGGGGCCAACGTCCTGACTTTC
TRBV6-5,NA,TRBJ2-3,TRBD2,CASRGLAASTDTQYF,TGTGCCAGCAGGGGACTAGCGGCATCCACAGATACGCAGTATTTT
TRBV5-1,NA,TRBJ1-6,NA,CASRYTSGTHNSPLHF,TGCGCCAGCAGGTACACCTCCGGGACCCACAATTCACCCCTCCACTTT
TRBV10-3,NA,TRBJ1-1,NA,CAISGNRQSGTEAFF,TGTGCCATCAGTGGGAATAGACAGTCAGGCACTGAAGCTTTCTTT
TRBV19,NA,TRBJ1-2,NA,CASTRVHMDGYTF,TGTGCCAGTACCAGGGTGCATATGGATGGCTACACCTTC
TRBV13,NA,TRBJ2-7,TRBD1,CASIRRGRTYEQYF,TGTGCCAGCATCCGCAGGGGGCGAACCTACGAGCAGTACTTC
TRBV14,few,TRBJ1-1,TRBD1,CASSQVNRGTEAFF,TGTGCCAGCAGCCAAGTTAACAGGGGGACTGAAGCTTTCTTT
TRBV30,NA,TRBJ2-3,NA,CAWREGGSTDTQYF,TGTGCCTGGAGAGAGGGAGGAAGCACAGATACGCAGTATTTT
TRBV19,NA,TRBJ2-4,TRBD2,CASSIRTATGTSGKNIQYF,TGTGCCAGTAGTATAAGGACTGCGACCGGGACTAGCGGAAAAAACATTCAGTACTTC
TRBV7-3,NA,TRBJ2-1,TRBD2,CASSLTSGSNEQFF,TGTGCCAGCAGCCTTACTAGCGGGAGTAATGAGCAGTTCTTC
TRBV19,NA,TRBJ2-1,NA,CASSIARGSYNEQFF,TGTGCCAGTAGTATAGCCCGGGGCTCCTACAATGAGCAGTTCTTC
TRBV11-3,NA,TRBJ2-7,TRBD1,CASSLRTGLNYEQYF,TGTGCCAGCAGCTTAAGGACAGGCTTAAACTACGAGCAGTACTTC
TRBV29-1,NA,TRBJ1-4,NA,CSGGGIDEKLFF,TGCAGCGGCGGTGGGATAGATGAAAAACTGTTTTTT
TRBV28,NA,TRBJ2-3,TRBD2,CATFQGLAGRTDTQYF,TGTGCCACCTTCCAGGGTCTAGCGGGACGCACAGATACGCAGTATTTT
TRBV30,NA,TRBJ2-5,NA,CAWSLGSRETQYF,TGTGCCTGGAGCCTAGGGTCCCGAGAGACCCAGTACTTC
TRBV5-3,NA,TRBJ2-2,NA,CARSLQVKVFF,TGTGCCAGAAGCTTGCAGGTGAAGGTGTTTTTT
TRBV5-1,NA,TRBJ2-5,NA,CASSLGTSQETQYF,TGCGCCAGCAGCTTGGGGACTTCCCAAGAGACCCAGTACTTC
TRBV19,once,TRBJ2-5,TRBD1,CASSRDRGSQETQYF,TGTGCCAGTAGTCGGGACAGGGGATCCCAAGAGACCCAGTACTTC
TRBV7-7,NA,TRBJ2-1,NA,CASAGGGEQFF,TGTGCTAGCGCAGGAGGGGGCGAGCAGTTCTTC
TRBV29-1,NA,TRBJ2-1,TRBD2,CSLGLAGDFYNEQFF,TGCAGCTTGGGACTAGCGGGAGATTTCTACAATGAGCAGTTCTTC
TRBV7-2,NA,TRBJ1-2,NA,CASSLGAGSSYTF,TGTGCCAGCAGCTTAGGGGCAGGCTCCAGCTACACCTTC
TRBV5-1,NA,TRBJ2-7,NA,CASSLREGYEQYF,TGCGCCAGCAGCTTGAGGGAAGGCTACGAGCAGTACTTC
TRBV11-1,NA,TRBJ2-1,TRBD2,CASSLSGTALYNEQFF,TGTGCCAGCAGCCTTAGCGGGACGGCCCTCTACAATGAGCAGTTCTTC
TRBV4-1,NA,TRBJ1-4,NA,CASSQELRGGNEKLFF,TGCGCCAGCAGCCAAGAATTACGGGGAGGTAATGAAAAACTGTTTTTT
TRBV7-2,once,TRBJ1-2,NA,CASSLGFSAGGYTF,TGTGCCAGCAGCTTAGGTTTCTCGGCGGGTGGCTACACCTTC
TRBV5-4,NA,TRBJ2-2,NA,CASSSSRNTGELFF,TGTGCCAGCAGTTCCTCTAGAAACACCGGGGAGCTGTTTTTT
TRBV28,NA,TRBJ1-5,NA,CASSSNARGYALSNQPQHF,TGTGCCAGCAGTTCCAATGCCAGGGGTTATGCGTTGAGCAATCAGCCCCAGCATTTT
TRBV20-1,NA,TRBJ2-5,NA,CSASLRGTQYF,TGCAGTGCTAGCCTCCGTGGGACCCAGTACTTC
TRBV7-8,once,TRBJ2-1,TRBD2,CASSPAALAGVGEFF,TGTGCCAGCAGCCCCGCGGCGCTAGCGGGAGTAGGAGAGTTCTTC
TRBV5-6,NA,TRBJ2-3,TRBD2,CASSLSAGGRDTQYF,TGTGCCAGCAGCTTGAGCGCGGGAGGTCGAGATACGCAGTATTTT
TRBV7-2,NA,TRBJ1-1,NA,CASRVQGTEAFF,TGTGCCAGCAGGGTACAGGGCACTGAAGCTTTCTTT
TRBV9,NA,TRBJ1-1,NA,CASSVVDSLREVGRNTEAFF,TGTGCCAGCAGCGTAGTAGACTCACTCAGGGAGGTGGGTAGGAACACTGAAGCTTTCTTT
TRBV7-2,NA,TRBJ2-1,NA,CASSPTSDRYNEQFF,TGTGCCAGCAGCCCCACATCGGACAGATACAATGAGCAGTTCTTC